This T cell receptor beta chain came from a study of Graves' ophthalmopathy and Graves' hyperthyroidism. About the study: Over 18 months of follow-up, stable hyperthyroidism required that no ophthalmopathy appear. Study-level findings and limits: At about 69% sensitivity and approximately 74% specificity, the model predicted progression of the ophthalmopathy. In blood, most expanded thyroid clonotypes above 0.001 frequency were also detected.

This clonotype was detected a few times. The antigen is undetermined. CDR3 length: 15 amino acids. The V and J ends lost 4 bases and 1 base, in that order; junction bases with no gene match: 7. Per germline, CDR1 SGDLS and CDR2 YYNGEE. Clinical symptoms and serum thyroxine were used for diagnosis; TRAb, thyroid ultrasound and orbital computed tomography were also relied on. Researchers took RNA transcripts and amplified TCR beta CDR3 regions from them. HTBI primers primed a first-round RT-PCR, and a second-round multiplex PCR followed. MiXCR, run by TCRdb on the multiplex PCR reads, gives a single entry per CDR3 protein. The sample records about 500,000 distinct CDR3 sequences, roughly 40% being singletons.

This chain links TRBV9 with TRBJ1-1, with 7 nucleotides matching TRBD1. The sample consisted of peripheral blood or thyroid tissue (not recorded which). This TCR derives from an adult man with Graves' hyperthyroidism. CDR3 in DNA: TGTGCCAGCAGCCGATACAGGGGAGGGAACACTGAAGCTTTCTTT. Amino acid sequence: CASSRYRGGNTEAFF.